This entry lists 22 T cell receptor beta chains sequenced from one sample in a study of identical twins. MiXCR, run by TCRdb on the 5' RACE reads, gives a single entry per CDR3 protein. In the table there are some 560,000 distinct CDR3 sequences, 9.6% of which are singletons. This sample was shared with a second study, whose subject was yellow fever vaccine responses in identical twins.

The sequenced sample consisted of PBMCs. The source of these receptors is a woman between 18 and 29 years old in good health.

This clonotype was counted a few times. The J gene is TRBJ2-3, the V gene TRBV6-5; either TRBD1 or TRBD2 may fit D (5 bases each). Germline CDR1 and CDR2: MNHEY and SVGAGI. The CDR3 extends over 17 amino acids. Trimming removed 4 bases from V and 2 bases from J, with 19 bases in between. The DNA for the CDR3 is TGTGCCAGCAGTTTTTCTGTCGGGGCGGTAGCCACAGATACGCAGTATTTT. Protein: CASSFSVGAVATDTQYF.

In its sample, this clonotype was seen many times. The chain uses TRBV7-9 and TRBJ2-3; the D is unclear. The CDR3 extends over 17 amino acids. Germline CDR1 SEHNR, CDR2 FQNEAQ (reference sequence). Trimming stripped 4 bases from V and 0 bases from J, with 17 bases between. The CDR3 bases are TGTGCCAGCAGCTCCCCGAGAGCGCGGAGTAGCACAGATACGCAGTATTTT. Encoded protein: CASSSPRARSSTDTQYF.

This clonotype was observed a few times. The chain is built from TRBV7-2 and TRBJ2-2; TRBD2 might be the D (5 bases). The length of the CDR3 is 16 residues. Looked up from germline, CDR1 is SGHTA and CDR2 is FQGNSA. Between the trimmed V and J ends, which lost 2 bases and 2 bases, there was a span of 12 bases. As DNA, the CDR3 is TGTGCCAGCAGCTTAACCCGGACTCTTAACACCGGGGAGCTGTTTTTT. Protein product: CASSLTRTLNTGELFF.

The V gene is TRBV2, the J gene TRBJ1-5; 7 positions agree with TRBD1. Looked up from germline, CDR1 is SNHLY and CDR2 is FYNNEI. The CDR3 spans 15 residues. V lost 4 bases and J lost 1; bases outside the gene matches: 4. CDR3 DNA sequence: TGTGCCAGCAGTGGGGGACAGTCGAGCAATCAGCCCCAGCATTTT. It translates to CASSGGQSSNQPQHF.

This clonotype was seen at least ten times. The V call is TRBV6-2 or TRBV6-3, the J call TRBJ2-1, with TRBD2 identical over 7 bases. The CDR3 is made up of 15 amino acids. Losses at the gene ends were 6 bases for V and 8 bases for J; bases not matched to a gene: 13. Germline V gene data show CDR1 as MNHEY and CDR2 as SVGEGT. For the CDR3, the DNA is TGTGCCAGCAGAAAAGGGAGGGGTTCTGGGGATGAGCAGTTCTTC. Its protein product is CASRKGRGSGDEQFF.

The CDR3 is CSVIAGYEQYF. The DNA of the CDR3 is TGCAGCGTTATTGCGGGGTACGAGCAGTACTTC. V usage is TRBV29-1 and J usage is TRBJ2-7; perhaps TRBD2 as D (6 bases). The CDR3 is 11 residues long. Germline V gene data show CDR1 as SQVTM and CDR2 as ANQGSEA. V gave up 5 bases and J gave up 4 bases, with 9 bases separating them.

This clonotype was detected many times. Germline and junction disagree at one end, which may indicate a read error. The chain joins TRBV6-1 to TRBJ2-2; D is unresolved. Germline CDR1 MNHNS, CDR2 SASEGT. This CDR3 comprises 14 residues. The CDR3 loop reads CLCSQFANTGELFF. CDR3 in DNA: TGCCTATGCAGTCAGTTCGCGAACACCGGGGAGCTGTTTTTT.

There are many counts of this clonotype. The rearrangement links TRBV29-1 to TRBJ2-1; TRBD1 agrees at 8 bases. Per germline, CDR1 SQVTM and CDR2 ANQGSEA. The CDR3 runs to 13 residues. With V trimmed by 4 bases and J by 1 base, 0 bases remained unmatched. CDR3 protein: CSVGTGSYNEQFF. In nucleotides, the CDR3 is TGCAGCGTTGGGACAGGGTCCTACAATGAGCAGTTCTTC.

This clonotype has at least ten counts. The rearrangement links TRBV7-6 to TRBJ2-7; possible D gene TRBD1, 5 bases. CDR1 is SGHVS, CDR2 FNYEAQ, per germline. This CDR3 is 12 amino acids long. V lost 5 bases to trimming and J lost 3 bases, with 8 bases between them. CDR3 residues: CASSTTDYEQYF. The DNA for the CDR3 is TGTGCCAGCAGCACGACAGACTACGAGCAGTACTTC. Based on the CDR3 plus reference TRBV7-6 and TRBJ2-7, the full variable domain is GAGVSQSPRYKVTKRGQDVALRCDPISGHVSLYWYRQALGQGPEFLTYFNYEAQQDKSGLPNDRFSAERPEGSISTLTIQRTEQRDSAMYRCASSTTDYEQYFGPGTRLTVT.

This clonotype was found a few times. The V and J genes are TRBV20-1 and TRBJ2-1; 10 bases map to TRBD2. CDR3 length: 14 residues. V lost 6 bases to trimming and J lost 2 bases; unmatched junction nucleotides: 4. The germline V gene has CDR1 DFQATT and CDR2 SNEGSKA (reference sequence). The CDR3 sequence is CSARLAGAYNEQFF. The CDR3 DNA reads as TGCAGTGCGAGGCTAGCGGGAGCCTACAATGAGCAGTTCTTC.

There are many counts of this clonotype. The rearrangement joins TRBV29-1 to TRBJ2-7, with 9 bases identical to TRBD1. The CDR3 runs to 11 residues. The germline CDR1 and CDR2 sequences are SQVTM and ANQGSEA. The ends lost 6 bases at V and 9 bases at J; junction bases unmatched: 6. The CDR3 coding sequence is TGCAGCGTGGAACAGGGGGCAACGCAGTACTTC. Its protein is CSVEQGATQYF.

The table lists this clonotype with many counts. J is TRBJ2-7 and V is TRBV5-1, with D perhaps TRBD2 (6 bases). This CDR3 has 13 amino acids. The germline V and J ends were trimmed by 2 bases and 4 bases, with 10 bases remaining between them. The germline V gene has CDR1 SGHRS and CDR2 YFSETQ. DNA of the CDR3: TGCGCCAGCAGCTTAGAGGGACTGTACGAGCAGTACTTC. This encodes CASSLEGLYEQYF.

This clonotype was observed a handful of times. The V gene is TRBV7-2, the J gene TRBJ2-3; D may correspond to TRBD1 or TRBD2 (5 bases each). The CDR3 is 16 amino acids. Germline loops: CDR1 SGHTA, CDR2 FQGNSA. Trimming pared 5 bases from V and 2 bases from J, leaving 17 bases between. CDR3 nucleotide sequence: TGTGCCAGCAGCCCCCTCGGGGCAGCGAACACAGATACGCAGTATTTT. Amino acid sequence: CASSPLGAANTDTQYF.

The table lists this clonotype with a few counts. This chain links TRBV27 with TRBJ2-3; weak D call: TRBD1 (6 bases). The CDR3 runs 16 residues. The germline CDR1 and CDR2 sequences are MNHEY and SMNVEV (reference sequence). V was shortened by 2 bases and J by 2 bases, with 14 bases between the two germline ends. CDR3 protein: CASSLIPGQYTDTQYF. The CDR3 DNA sequence: TGTGCCAGCAGTTTAATCCCGGGACAATACACAGATACGCAGTATTTT.

This clonotype appeared a single time. The J gene is TRBJ2-3, the V gene TRBV5-6; no firm D call. V was pared by 2 bases and J by 3 bases, with 16 bases between. The CDR3 consists of 16 residues. Germline CDR1 reads SGHDT; CDR2 reads YYEEEE. The CDR3, as DNA: TGTGCCAGCAGCTTTTTTTCGCGGAGTTTTACAGATACGCAGTATTTT. Its protein product is CASSFFSRSFTDTQYF.

There are many counts of this clonotype. This chain uses TRBV18 with TRBJ2-7; tentative D call: TRBD1 (6 bases). This CDR3 has 13 residues. Germline-derived CDR1 and CDR2 are KGHSH and LQKENI. With 4 bases removed from V and 5 bases from J, the gap between germline ends came to 12 bases. This CDR3 reads CASSLGQSNEQYF. The CDR3 nucleotides read TGTGCCAGCTCACTAGGACAGTCAAACGAGCAGTACTTC.

The sample holds many counts of this clonotype. This sequence joins TRBV7-9 and TRBJ2-1; TRBD2 agrees at 7 bases. Germline CDR1 SEHNR, CDR2 FQNEAQ (reference sequence). The CDR3 is 16 amino acids. The V and J ends lost 1 base and 0 bases, in that order; junction bases with no gene match: 3. CDR3 region: CASSLDRGSSYNEQFF. The CDR3 coding sequence is TGTGCCAGCAGCTTAGATCGCGGGAGCTCCTACAATGAGCAGTTCTTC.

This clonotype showed up just a few times. The gene calls are TRBV10-3 and TRBJ2-7; perhaps TRBD1 as D (6 bases). The length of the CDR3 is 13 residues. Trimming pared 6 bases from V and 1 base from J, leaving 10 bases between. Germline lookup yields CDR1 ENHRY and CDR2 SYGVKD. CDR3 nucleotide sequence: TGTGCCATCAGACCCGGGACATCCTACGAGCAGTACTTC. The encoded protein is CAIRPGTSYEQYF.

In its sample, this clonotype was seen a few times. V and J are TRBV2 and TRBJ2-1; 7 nucleotides agree with TRBD2. The ends lost 4 bases at V and 8 bases at J; junction bases unmatched: 8. CDR3 length equals 14 residues. Germline V gene sequence: CDR1 SNHLY, CDR2 FYNNEI. Here the CDR3 DNA reads TGTGCCAGCAGTGTCTGGACTAGGATCGATGAGCAGTTCTTC. Its protein product is CASSVWTRIDEQFF.

This clonotype was recorded many times. This rearrangement joins TRBV10-2 to TRBJ2-1, with 11 bases that match TRBD2. The germline gives CDR1 WSHSY, CDR2 SAAADI. Unmatched junction bases numbered 3, after V lost 6 bases and J lost 2 bases. The CDR3 covers 15 residues. CDR3 loop: CASRVTSGAYNEQFF. CDR3 coding DNA: TGCGCCAGCAGAGTGACTAGCGGGGCCTACAATGAGCAGTTCTTC.

The chain couples TRBV5-1 to TRBJ2-3; 8 bases fit TRBD2. Germline V gives CDR1 SGHRS, CDR2 YFSETQ. This CDR3 region has 17 residues. The V and J ends lost 2 bases and 5 bases, in that order; junction bases with no gene match: 13. CDR3 residues: CASSFGLPAGEGDTQYF. CDR3 coding DNA: TGCGCCAGCAGCTTCGGATTACCAGCGGGAGAAGGAGATACGCAGTATTTT.

The table lists this clonotype with many counts. The chain joins TRBV5-1 to TRBJ1-1; D possibly corresponds to TRBD1 (5 bases). The CDR3 length is 15 residues. V was trimmed by 1 base and J by 0 bases, leaving 10 bases between them. Germline loops: CDR1 SGHRS, CDR2 YFSETQ. The CDR3 region has the DNA TGCGCCAGCAGCTTGCAAGACAGTATGAACACTGAAGCTTTCTTT. Residues: CASSLQDSMNTEAFF.